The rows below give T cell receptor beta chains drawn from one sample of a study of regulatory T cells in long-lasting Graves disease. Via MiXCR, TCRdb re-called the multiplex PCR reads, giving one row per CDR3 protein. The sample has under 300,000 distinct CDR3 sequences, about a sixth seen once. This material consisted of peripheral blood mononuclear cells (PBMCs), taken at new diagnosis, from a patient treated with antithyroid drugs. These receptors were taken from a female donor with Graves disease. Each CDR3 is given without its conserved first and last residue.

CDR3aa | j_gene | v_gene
ASSEGGQGNYGYT | TRBJ1-2 | TRBV2
ASSFGTGQETQY | TRBJ2-5 | TRBV11-2
SARDLGAGVETQY | TRBJ2-5 | TRBV20-1
ASSVRQGDGYT | TRBJ1-2 | TRBV27
ASSDRRGSTEAF | TRBJ1-1 | TRBV6-1
ASSLEYNNEQF | TRBJ2-1 | TRBV27
ASSYLRGRAETQY | . | TRBV28
ASSSLREQF | TRBJ2-1 | TRBV2
ASSVGLSQSGNEQF | TRBJ2-1 | TRBV9
ASSANRALNQPQH | TRBJ1-5 | TRBV18
ASSRGGQPQH | TRBJ1-5 | TRBV19
SVEEEQGPGETQY | TRBJ2-5 | TRBV29-1
SATPPGDGTDTQY | TRBJ2-3 | TRBV20-1
ASSWGQDDSYEQY | TRBJ2-7 | TRBV12-3/TRBV12-4
ASSIFEESEQF | TRBJ2-1 | TRBV12-3/TRBV12-4
ASSPGTGNSETQY | TRBJ2-5 | TRBV9
ATSDSGQSTSYNEQF | TRBJ2-1 | TRBV24-1
ASSEAPGGGYNEQF | TRBJ2-1 | TRBV2
ASNRQGATDTQY | TRBJ2-3 | TRBV5-1
ATSDPSGRVTDTQY | TRBJ2-3 | TRBV24-1
ASREGGSSGNTIY | TRBJ1-3 | TRBV7-2
ASSSTGGVTGELF | TRBJ2-2 | TRBV28
ASSVQGLTREGYT | TRBJ1-2 | TRBV19
ASSYSNGRRESGKNIQY | TRBJ2-4 | TRBV6-9
ASSLRLLEQY | TRBJ2-7 | TRBV28